This T cell receptor (beta chain) emerged from a study of radiation and T cells in renal cell carcinoma. Germline-derived CDR1 and CDR2 are ENHRY and SYGVKD. The CDR3 loop spans 14 amino acids. Trimming shortened V by 4 bases and J by 2 bases, and 12 bases separated the two germline ends. Treatment specified: 15 Gy SBRT to primary tumor, nephrectomy 4 weeks later. Only in-frame clones appear in the TCRdb table, and some are missing; sequencing was by immunoSEQ multiplex PCR. The sample has tens of thousands of clones, 40% to 55% seen once. The TCR originated in a woman aged 45 to 65 with renal cell carcinoma. This chain uses TRBV10-3 with TRBJ2-7, with D perhaps TRBD1 or TRBD2 (5 bases each). The specimen comprised tumor tissue, sampled from a patient whose treatment included radiotherapy and nephrectomy. The CDR3 DNA follows: TGTGCCATCAGTGCAGGCAGGGACGCCTACGAGCAGTACTTC. Protein sequence: CAISAGRDAYEQYF.